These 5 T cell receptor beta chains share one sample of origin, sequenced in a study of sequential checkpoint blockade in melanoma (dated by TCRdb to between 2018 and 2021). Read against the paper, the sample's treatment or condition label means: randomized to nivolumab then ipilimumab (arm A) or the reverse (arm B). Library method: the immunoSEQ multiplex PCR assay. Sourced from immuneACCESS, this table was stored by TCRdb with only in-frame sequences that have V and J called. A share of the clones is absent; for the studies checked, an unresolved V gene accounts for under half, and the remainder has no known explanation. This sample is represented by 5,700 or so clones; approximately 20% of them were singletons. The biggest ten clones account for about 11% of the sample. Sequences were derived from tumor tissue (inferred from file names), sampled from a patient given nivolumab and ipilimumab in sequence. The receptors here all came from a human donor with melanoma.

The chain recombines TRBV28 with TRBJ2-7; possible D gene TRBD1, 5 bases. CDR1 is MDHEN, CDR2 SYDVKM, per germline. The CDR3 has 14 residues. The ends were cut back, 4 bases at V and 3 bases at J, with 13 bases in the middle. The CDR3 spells CASSSGLVSYEQYF. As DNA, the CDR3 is TGTGCCAGCAGTTCAGGGCTTGTAAGCTACGAGCAGTACTTC.

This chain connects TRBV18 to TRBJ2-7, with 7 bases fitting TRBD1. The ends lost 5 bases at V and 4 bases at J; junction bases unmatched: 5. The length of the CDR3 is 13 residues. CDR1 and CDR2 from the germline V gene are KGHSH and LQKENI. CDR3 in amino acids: CASSGGQVYEQYF. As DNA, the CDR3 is TGTGCCAGCTCAGGAGGACAGGTTTACGAGCAGTACTTC.

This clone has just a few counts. In nucleotides, the CDR3 is TGTGCCAGCACCGTCAGGGGAGGGAATCAGCCCCAGCATTTT. The encoded protein is CASTVRGGNQPQHF. This chain connects TRBV11-3 to TRBJ1-5; tentative D call: TRBD1 (6 bases). Between the trimmed V and J ends, which lost 7 bases and 4 bases, there was a span of 14 bases. CDR1 is SGHNT, CDR2 YENEEA, per germline. The CDR3 is made up of 14 amino acids.

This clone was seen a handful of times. The CDR3 nucleotides read TGTGCCACCAGCAGAGAGGTAGGGCTGAGGACTGAAGCTTTCTTT. Translating it yields CATSREVGLRTEAFF. V is TRBV15 and J is TRBJ1-1; D unresolved. This CDR3 has 15 residues. V was shortened by 0 bases and J by 5 bases, with 13 bases between the two germline ends. Germline V lookup: CDR1 LNHNV, CDR2 YYDKDF (reference sequence).

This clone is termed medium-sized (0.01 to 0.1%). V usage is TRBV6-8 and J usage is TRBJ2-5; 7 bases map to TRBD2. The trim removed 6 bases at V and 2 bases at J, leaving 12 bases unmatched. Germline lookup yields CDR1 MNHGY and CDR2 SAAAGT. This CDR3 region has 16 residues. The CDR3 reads CASRMGGTTPQETQYF. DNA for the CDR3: TGTGCCAGCAGAATGGGGGGGACGACCCCTCAAGAGACCCAGTACTTC.